The clone carrying this TCR beta chain is a singleton in its sample. Repertoires were generated with immunoSEQ multiplex PCR, while TCRdb's copy carries only in-frame clones and drops some. The table records about 19,000 clones, approximately 90% of them present only once. Treatment was busulfan-fludarabine conditioning, a marrow graft, and cyclophosphamide on days +3 and +4. The length of the CDR3 is 16 residues. The germline gives CDR1 SGHTA, CDR2 FQGNSA. The V and J ends lost 7 bases and 3 bases respectively, with 21 bases between them. The data stem from a study of T cells after posttransplantation cyclophosphamide.

The chain recombines TRBV7-2 with TRBJ1-2, with a tentative D call TRBD1 (5 bases). The source of this sequence is a female patient aged 40 to 50 who received an allogeneic stem cell transplant from a related donor, was CMV-positive, and had no GVHD. Some T cells may have come from the graft donor. The specimen was PBMCs, collected after allogeneic stem cell transplant with posttransplant cyclophosphamide. CDR3 nucleotide sequence: TGTGCCAGCACCCCAGGTGGGGGGACCTACCACTATGGCTACACCTTC. Protein product: CASTPGGGTYHYGYTF.